The 21 T cell receptor beta chains below come from one sample, sequenced in a study of liver allograft versus peripheral blood T cells. Study at large: The authors compared T cell receptor repertoires in transplanted livers with those in the peripheral blood of recipients.

From the reads, TCRdb called clonotypes with MiXCR, one entry per CDR3 protein. The top ten clones hold 1% to 1.5% of a sample with 10,000 or so distinct CDR3 sequences, around a sixth of them seen once. The receptor set was obtained from a human patient who had a liver transplant. Some T cells may have originated in the graft donor.

The V call is TRBV6-5, the J call TRBJ1-3; the D is unclear. Between the trimmed V and J ends, which lost 0 bases and 2 bases, there was a span of 8 bases. Germline V lookup: CDR1 MNHEY, CDR2 SVGAGI. This CDR3 comprises 15 residues. The CDR3 sequence: CASSYSGGTGNTIYF. The CDR3 DNA follows: TGTGCCAGCAGTTACTCGGGAGGGACTGGAAACACCATATATTTT.

This clonotype came up a few times. The V gene is TRBV29-1, the J gene TRBJ2-7; D possibly corresponds to TRBD2 (7 bases). Germline CDR1 is SQVTM and CDR2 is ANQGSEA. V was clipped by 7 bases and J by 2 bases, with 21 bases between them. This CDR3 contains 15 residues. The CDR3 is CSALGGQGPPYEQYF. The DNA of the CDR3 is TGCAGCGCCTTGGGGGGGCAGGGCCCCCCCTACGAGCAGTACTTC.

The chain carries TRBV6-2 or TRBV6-3 and TRBJ2-7; TRBD1 might be the D (5 bases). Germline V gene data show CDR1 as MNHEY and CDR2 as SVGEGT. The CDR3 has 16 residues. Trimming shortened V by 2 bases and J by 0 bases, and 14 bases separated the two germline ends. The CDR3 spells CASSYIGALNSYEQYF. The CDR3, as DNA: TGTGCCAGCAGTTACATAGGGGCCCTCAACTCCTACGAGCAGTACTTC.

The chain carries TRBV6-1 and TRBJ1-5, with TRBD1 matching 9 bases. The CDR3 spans 13 residues. The germline V gene encodes CDR1 MNHNS and CDR2 SASEGT. V gave up 3 bases and J gave up 9 bases; unmatched junction bases: 3. The CDR3 sequence: CASSEGQGGPQHF. The CDR3 nucleotides read TGTGCCAGCAGTGAGGGACAGGGAGGGCCCCAGCATTTT.

This clonotype was counted only a few times. The genes are TRBV7-2 and TRBJ2-7; D is undetermined. The CDR3 sequence is 13 residues long. The V and J ends lost 5 bases and 6 bases respectively, with 14 bases between them. The germline CDR1 and CDR2 sequences are SGHTA and FQGNSA. CDR3 coding DNA: TGTGCCAGCAGCCCCCCAACGGACGGCGAGCAGTACTTC. Translated, it gives CASSPPTDGEQYF.

The chain is built from TRBV11-1 and TRBJ2-7; the match to TRBD1 covers 7 bases. Germline V lookup: CDR1 SGHAT, CDR2 FQDESV (reference sequence). This CDR3 has 13 residues. V gave up 6 bases and J gave up 6 bases; unmatched junction bases: 8. The CDR3 DNA sequence: TGTGCCAGCAGTACTGGGACAGCCTTCGAGCAGTACTTC. It codes for CASSTGTAFEQYF.

This clonotype was recorded at least ten times. The V call is TRBV19, the J call TRBJ1-5; tentatively, D is TRBD1 (5 bases). CDR1 is LNHDA and CDR2 is SQIVND in the germline V gene (reference sequence). The CDR3 loop spans 15 amino acids. V lost 5 bases to trimming and J lost 5 bases, with 16 bases between them. CDR3 coding DNA: TGTGCCAGTAGTCCAGAGGGACCGTCTTATCAGCCCCAGCATTTT. Residues: CASSPEGPSYQPQHF.

The table lists this clonotype with many counts. The rearrangement joins TRBV6-2 or TRBV6-3 to TRBJ1-2; D is unresolved. Trimming shortened V by 2 bases and J by 5 bases, and 6 bases separated the two germline ends. Per germline, CDR1 MNHEY and CDR2 SVGEGT. This CDR3 contains 12 residues. CDR3 loop: CASSYGGYGYTF. Written as DNA, the CDR3 is TGTGCCAGCAGTTACGGAGGATATGGCTACACCTTC.

J is TRBJ1-4 and V is TRBV6-6, with 10 nucleotides matching TRBD1. J lost 7 bases, V lost 6 bases, and 8 bases had no gene match. CDR1 is MNHNY, CDR2 SVGAGI, per germline (reference sequence). The CDR3 has 15 amino acids. In DNA, the CDR3 is TGTGCCAGCAGCGCACCCGGACAGGGGGGTGAAAAACTGTTTTTT. Protein product: CASSAPGQGGEKLFF.

This clonotype was found a few times. The CDR3 region is CASSSQQGRNYNEQFF. The CDR3 nucleotides read TGTGCCAGTAGTTCCCAACAGGGGCGAAATTACAATGAGCAGTTCTTC. The chain joins TRBV19 to TRBJ2-1; TRBD1 agrees at 7 bases. The germline V gene has CDR1 LNHDA and CDR2 SQIVND (reference sequence). The CDR3 has 16 residues. Unmatched junction bases numbered 11, after V lost 5 bases and J lost 4 bases. Full variable domain (missing parts from reference TRBV19 and TRBJ2-1): DGGITQSPKYLFRKEGQNVTLSCEQNLNHDAMYWYRQDPGQGLRLIYYSQIVNDFQKGDIAEGYSVSREKKESFPLTVTSAQKNPTAFYLCASSSQQGRNYNEQFFGPGTRLTVL.

This chain joins TRBV20-1 and TRBJ2-3, with D possibly matching TRBD1 (7 bases). Per germline, CDR1 DFQATT and CDR2 SNEGSKA (reference sequence). The CDR3 has 15 amino acids. Trimming took off 6 bases at V and 3 bases at J, with 19 bases between the two ends. Here the CDR3 DNA reads TGCAGTGCCTCGCCTCGGCAGGGGGGAACAGATACGCAGTATTTT. Residues: CSASPRQGGTDTQYF.

The chain has TRBV2 and TRBJ1-1; 7 positions agree with TRBD1. Germline CDR1 is SNHLY and CDR2 is FYNNEI. This CDR3 contains 15 residues. V gave up 6 bases and J gave up 2 bases; unmatched junction bases: 9. The CDR3 bases are TGTGCCAGCAGAGCTCAACAGGGGACCAACACTGAAGCTTTCTTT. Translating gives CASRAQQGTNTEAFF.

This chain uses TRBV20-1 with TRBJ1-3; tentatively, D is TRBD1 (5 bases). Germline V gene sequence: CDR1 DFQATT, CDR2 SNEGSKA (reference sequence). The ends were cut back, 2 bases at V and 3 bases at J, with 8 bases in the middle. This CDR3 is 13 amino acids long. Here the CDR3 reads CSARFRDGNTIYF. CDR3 DNA: TGCAGTGCTAGATTCAGGGATGGAAACACCATATATTTT.

V is TRBV6-1 and J is TRBJ2-7; the match to TRBD2 covers 11 bases. Germline V gene sequence: CDR1 MNHNS, CDR2 SASEGT. The CDR3 loop spans 16 amino acids. V was clipped by 3 bases and J by 7 bases; unmatched bases: 11. CDR3 loop: CASSDSLAGGSGEQYF. DNA for the CDR3: TGTGCCAGCAGTGACTCGCTAGCGGGGGGATCGGGGGAGCAGTACTTC.

To note about this clonotype: As the CDR3 is not closed by the conserved phenylalanine or tryptophan, this likely results from a read error. The chain is built from TRBV7-2 and TRBJ1-2; 7 positions match TRBD1. The CDR3 is 15 amino acids. Germline CDR1 is SGHTA and CDR2 is FQGNSA. In DNA form, the CDR3 reads TGTGTCAGCAGCTTCGGGGACAGAAGACACTATGGCTACACCATC. Translation: CVSSFGDRRHYGYTI.

This clonotype was seen many times. The chain joins TRBV19 to TRBJ1-2; tentatively, D is TRBD1 (6 bases). Trimming took 4 bases from V and 5 from J, leaving 14 bases between them. From germline, CDR1 is LNHDA and CDR2 SQIVND (reference sequence). CDR3 length equals 14 residues. The CDR3 region is CASSRGQGKYGYTF. The CDR3 coding sequence is TGTGCCAGTAGTAGGGGCCAGGGGAAGTATGGCTACACCTTC. The variable domain in full, with the rest retrieved from reference TRBV19 and TRBJ1-2, is DGGITQSPKYLFRKEGQNVTLSCEQNLNHDAMYWYRQDPGQGLRLIYYSQIVNDFQKGDIAEGYSVSREKKESFPLTVTSAQKNPTAFYLCASSRGQGKYGYTFGSGTRLTVV.

This clonotype was picked up a small number of times. The chain joins TRBV20-1 to TRBJ1-2; 7 nucleotides line up with TRBD1. J gave up 6 bases and V 4 bases, and 8 bases lay outside the gene matches. The CDR3 is made up of 13 amino acids. CDR1 DFQATT and CDR2 SNEGSKA come from the germline V gene (reference sequence). The CDR3 DNA reads TGCAGTGCTATCTCAGGACAGGTGCATGGCTACACCTTC. Its protein product is CSAISGQVHGYTF.

This clonotype ranks as medium-sized. The rearrangement links TRBV13 to TRBJ1-2, with D possibly matching TRBD1 (5 bases). The CDR3 has 13 amino acids. The V gene's germline CDR1 is PRHDT and CDR2 FYEKMQ (reference sequence). Trimming pared 6 bases from V and 4 bases from J, leaving 12 bases between. CDR3 coding DNA: TGTGCCAGCAGTCTACGGGGGATCTATGGCTACACCTTC. Amino acids: CASSLRGIYGYTF.

V is TRBV10-1 and J is TRBJ1-3; D uncertain. The length of the CDR3 is 14 residues. Germline CDR1 reads WNHNN; CDR2 reads SYGVQD (reference sequence). V was trimmed by 2 bases and J by 2 bases, leaving 7 bases between them. The CDR3 reads CASSEDGTGNTIYF. The CDR3 nucleotides are TGCGCCAGCAGTGAGGACGGGACTGGAAACACCATATATTTT.

This clonotype showed up just a few times. This chain uses TRBV5-1 with TRBJ2-7; unclear D gene. Trimming shortened V by 0 bases and J by 5 bases, and 24 bases separated the two germline ends. The CDR3 runs to 18 residues. Germline V lookup: CDR1 SGHRS, CDR2 YFSETQ. The CDR3: CASSLGYGSRRLRDEQYF. The CDR3, as DNA: TGCGCCAGCAGCTTGGGTTACGGCTCGAGGCGCCTAAGGGACGAGCAGTACTTC.

Only a few counts were recorded for this clonotype. The chain has TRBV12-3 or TRBV12-4 and TRBJ2-1, with 10 positions matching TRBD2. J was trimmed by 4 bases and V by 3 bases; bases with no gene match: 9. This CDR3 spans 17 amino acids. CDR3 coding DNA: TGTGCCAGCAGTTTTAAAGCCGGGACTAGCGTATACAATGAGCAGTTCTTC. The encoded protein is CASSFKAGTSVYNEQFF.